The clone carrying this T cell receptor beta chain occurred a few times. Sequencing libraries of naive CD8 cells derived from around 20,000 to 990,000 sorted cells with 10%, 30% or 50% RNA. Trimming removed 6 bases at V and 3 bases at J, with 9 bases between. This CDR3 comprises 12 residues. TCRdb redid the calling of the PCR reads with MiXCR, one entry per CDR3 protein. Of tens of thousands of distinct CDR3 sequences in the sample, roughly 25% were seen once. These data originate in a study of molecular identifiers for immune sequencing clone quantification. The sequencing input was naive CD8+ T cells from blood, with Jurkat cell RNA spiked in. Sample subset: FACS-sorted CD8+CD4-CCR7+CD45RA+ naive T cells. The receptor comes from a human donor in good health. Some libraries in this study had Jurkat cell RNA spiked in. The genes are TRBV12-3 or TRBV12-4 and TRBJ2-7, with unresolved D. The CDR3 here is CASSQSLYEQYF. As DNA, the CDR3 is TGTGCCAGCAGCCAGTCCCTCTACGAGCAGTACTTC.